The 18 T cell receptor beta chains below come from one sample, sequenced in a study of identical twins. A single record per CDR3 protein comes from TCRdb applying MiXCR to the 5' RACE reads. The sample has some 600,000 distinct CDR3 sequences; around 7.4% are singletons. The same specimen was also included in a second study, on yellow fever vaccine responses in identical twins.

Sequencing was carried out using PBMCs. The receptors were sampled from a woman aged 18-30 years in good health.

This rearrangement joins TRBV11-3 to TRBJ2-2; possibly TRBD1 or TRBD2 for D (5 bases each). Per germline, CDR1 SGHNT and CDR2 YENEEA. The V and J ends lost 2 bases and 4 bases respectively, with 11 bases between them. There are 15 residues in the CDR3. Here the CDR3 reads CASSLPGAPTGELFF. The CDR3, as DNA: TGTGCCAGCAGCTTACCCGGGGCACCCACCGGGGAGCTGTTTTTT.

The rearrangement uses TRBV14 and TRBJ2-7, with D possibly being TRBD1 (6 bases). Trimming removed 10 bases at V and 4 bases at J, with 17 bases between. The CDR3 has 13 residues. Germline V lookup: CDR1 SGHDN, CDR2 FVKESK. Here the CDR3 reads CATGPRDTYEQYF. For the CDR3, the DNA is TGTGCCACCGGGCCCCGGGACACATACGAGCAGTACTTC.

This clonotype was seen repeatedly, ten times or more. The CDR3 bases are TGTGCCAGCAGTTACTCGACTAGCGGGCGGAACACCGGGGAGCTGTTTTTT. Its protein product is CASSYSTSGRNTGELFF. V usage is TRBV6-2 or TRBV6-3 and J usage is TRBJ2-2; 10 nucleotides agree with TRBD2. Per germline, CDR1 MNHEY and CDR2 SVGEGT. CDR3 length: 17 residues. V lost 0 bases to trimming and J lost 1 base; unmatched junction nucleotides: 2.

The rearrangement uses TRBV21-1 and TRBJ2-3; no check of the table's D call, TRBD1, against the DNA was made. TRBV21-1 is a documented pseudogene. This CDR3 is 16 amino acids long. CDR3: CASNPPPGESTDTQYF. The DNA of the CDR3 is TGTGCCAGCAACCCCCCGCCGGGAGAAAGCACAGATACGCAGTATTTT.

This clonotype was seen many times. This chain joins TRBV5-1 and TRBJ2-5; 8 nucleotides match TRBD1. Germline lookup yields CDR1 SGHRS and CDR2 YFSETQ. After removal of 5 bases from V and 0 bases from J, the junction contained 6 bases not matched to a gene. The CDR3 runs 15 residues. In nucleotides, the CDR3 is TGCGCCAGCAGTTCGACAGGGGTCTACCAAGAGACCCAGTACTTC. Residues: CASSSTGVYQETQYF.

In this sample, this clonotype turned up many times. CDR3 DNA sequence: TGTGCCAGCAGCTTTATCCGTCCTGAGCAGTTCTTC. Translation: CASSFIRPEQFF. The J gene is TRBJ2-1, the V gene TRBV12-3 or TRBV12-4; D gene ambiguous. The V end was cut by 6 bases, the J end by 9 bases, with 12 bases between. This CDR3 has 12 amino acids.

This clonotype was counted ten times or more. The V call is TRBV7-9, the J call TRBJ2-2, with a weak D call TRBD1 (5 bases). There are 15 residues in the CDR3. The germline V gene has CDR1 SEHNR and CDR2 FQNEAQ (reference sequence). V lost 1 base and J lost 1, with 7 bases in between. CDR3 DNA: TGTGCCAGCAGCTTAGGGGGCCTGAACACCGGGGAGCTGTTTTTT. This encodes CASSLGGLNTGELFF.

The rearrangement uses TRBV7-6 and TRBJ1-2; D unclear. Per the germline V gene, CDR1 is SGHVS and CDR2 is FNYEAQ. The CDR3 is made up of 14 amino acids. V lost 4 bases and J lost 5, with 14 bases in between. CDR3 coding DNA: TGTGCCAGCAGCTCCCACGCGGGTTTTTATGGCTACACCTTC. It codes for CASSSHAGFYGYTF.

The J gene is TRBJ2-3, the V gene TRBV2; D unclear. The CDR3 loop spans 12 amino acids. Per the germline V gene, CDR1 is SNHLY and CDR2 is FYNNEI. Trimming removed 6 bases from V and 3 bases from J, with 7 bases in between. DNA of the CDR3: TGTGCCAGCAGCGTTCGTACAGATACGCAGTATTTT. It specifies CASSVRTDTQYF.

This clonotype has ten or more counts. J is TRBJ2-2 and V is TRBV12-3 or TRBV12-4, with TRBD1 matching 8 bases. J was trimmed by 4 bases and V by 4 bases; bases with no gene match: 5. This CDR3 spans 15 amino acids. The CDR3 reads CASSSTGGGTGELFF. DNA of the CDR3: TGTGCCAGCAGTTCTACAGGGGGAGGCACCGGGGAGCTGTTTTTT.

The CDR3 coding sequence is TGTGCCAGCAGTCTGGAACGGGGAGTGGAAACCTACGAGCAGTACTTC. Residues: CASSLERGVETYEQYF. The V gene is TRBV28, the J gene TRBJ2-7, with D possibly matching TRBD2 (5 bases). CDR3 length equals 16 residues. V gave up 5 bases and J gave up 2 bases, with 19 bases separating them. Germline CDR1 and CDR2: MDHEN and SYDVKM.

This clonotype has more than one count but fewer than ten. The rearrangement links TRBV6-6 to TRBJ2-7; the match to TRBD2 covers 7 bases. V was clipped by 2 bases and J by 7 bases; unmatched bases: 5. The germline V gene encodes CDR1 MNHNY and CDR2 SVGAGI (reference sequence). This CDR3 has 13 amino acids. As DNA, the CDR3 is TGTGCCAGCAGTTACGGCACCGGGGGGGAGCAGTACTTC. Protein: CASSYGTGGEQYF.

This clonotype occurred many times. The CDR3 bases are TGTGCCAGCAGCCCAATGGGAGGGGGCTACACCGGGGAGCTGTTTTTT. Residues: CASSPMGGGYTGELFF. The chain carries TRBV9 and TRBJ2-2; the D gene could be TRBD1 or TRBD2 (7 bases each). Germline V gene data show CDR1 as SGDLS and CDR2 as YYNGEE. Trimming shortened V by 4 bases and J by 3 bases, and 16 bases separated the two germline ends. The CDR3 is 16 residues long.

V usage is TRBV11-1 and J usage is TRBJ2-3; 9 nucleotides match TRBD2. This CDR3 is 18 amino acids long. Looked up from germline, CDR1 is SGHAT and CDR2 is FQDESV (reference sequence). The V gene end was trimmed by 4 bases and the J gene end by 5 bases; junction bases not matched to a gene: 16. This CDR3 is CASSSRGLSGSRGDTQYF. CDR3 coding DNA: TGTGCCAGCAGCTCTAGGGGACTTAGCGGGAGCCGTGGAGATACGCAGTATTTT.

CDR3 sequence reads: CARWSSGTSGVSTDTQYF. Written as DNA, the CDR3 is TGTGCCCGCTGGTCCTCCGGGACTAGCGGGGTCAGCACAGATACGCAGTATTTT. The chain has TRBV12-3 or TRBV12-4 and TRBJ2-3, with 13 bases matching TRBD2. The CDR3 has 18 amino acids. V lost 11 bases, J lost 0 bases, and 14 bases stayed unmatched.

The chain couples TRBV12-3 or TRBV12-4 to TRBJ1-1; D is undetermined. The CDR3 is 14 amino acids. V lost 7 bases, J lost 0 bases, and 12 bases lay in between. The CDR3 DNA is TGTGCCAGCACGGCCTACGGGGTGAACACTGAAGCTTTCTTT. Translation: CASTAYGVNTEAFF.

This clonotype was seen ten or more times. Here the CDR3 DNA reads TGTGCCAGCAACCAACTCCCGGACAGGGCGAACACAGATACGCAGTATTTT. Translation: CASNQLPDRANTDTQYF. The chain uses TRBV12-3 or TRBV12-4 and TRBJ2-3, with TRBD1 matching 8 bases. This CDR3 contains 17 residues. The V and J ends lost 7 bases and 2 bases, in that order; junction bases with no gene match: 14.

CDR3 bases: TGTGCCAGCAGCGTCAGGGGCGGGACTGAAGCTTTCTTT. Translated, it gives CASSVRGGTEAFF. J is TRBJ1-1 and V is TRBV12-3 or TRBV12-4, with D possibly being TRBD1 (6 bases). Trimming took off 6 bases at V and 5 bases at J, with 13 bases between the two ends. The length of the CDR3 is 13 residues.